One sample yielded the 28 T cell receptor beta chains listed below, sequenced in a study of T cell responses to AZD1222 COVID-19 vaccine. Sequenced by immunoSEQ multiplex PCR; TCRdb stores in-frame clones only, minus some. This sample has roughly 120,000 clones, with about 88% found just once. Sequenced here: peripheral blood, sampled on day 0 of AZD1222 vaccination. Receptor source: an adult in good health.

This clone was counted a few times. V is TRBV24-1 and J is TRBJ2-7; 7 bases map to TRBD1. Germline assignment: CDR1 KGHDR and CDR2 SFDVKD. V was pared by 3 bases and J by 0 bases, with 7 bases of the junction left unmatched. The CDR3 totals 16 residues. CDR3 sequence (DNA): TGTGCCACCAGTGATCAATGGGACAGTATCTCCTACGAGCAGTACTTC. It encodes CATSDQWDSISYEQYF.

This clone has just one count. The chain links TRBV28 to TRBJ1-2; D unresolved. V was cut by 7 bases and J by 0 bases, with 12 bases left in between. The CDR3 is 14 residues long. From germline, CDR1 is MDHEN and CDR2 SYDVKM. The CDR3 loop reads CASTEVEANYGYTF. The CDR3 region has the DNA TGTGCCAGCACCGAGGTTGAAGCTAACTATGGCTACACCTTC.

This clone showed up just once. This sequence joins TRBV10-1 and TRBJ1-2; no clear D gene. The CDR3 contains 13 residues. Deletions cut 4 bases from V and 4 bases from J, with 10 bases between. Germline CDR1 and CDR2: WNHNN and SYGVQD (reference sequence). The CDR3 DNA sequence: TGCGCCAGCAGTGTCTGGTTCTCCTATGGCTACACCTTC. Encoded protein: CASSVWFSYGYTF.

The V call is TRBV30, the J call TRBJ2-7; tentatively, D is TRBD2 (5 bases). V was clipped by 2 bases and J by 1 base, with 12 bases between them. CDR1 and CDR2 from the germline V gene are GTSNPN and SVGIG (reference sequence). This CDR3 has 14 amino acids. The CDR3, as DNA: TGTGCCTGGAGTCGGGGAACCTCTTCCTACGAGCAGTACTTC. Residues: CAWSRGTSSYEQYF.

The CDR3 DNA reads as TGCGCCAGCAGTGAGCCGGGGTCCTACGAGCAGTACTTC. Its protein product is CASSEPGSYEQYF. The chain recombines TRBV10-2 with TRBJ2-7; D is possibly TRBD2 (5 bases). The germline gives CDR1 WSHSY, CDR2 SAAADI. Trimming cost V 2 bases and J 1 base, with 6 bases left between them. The CDR3 is 13 residues long.

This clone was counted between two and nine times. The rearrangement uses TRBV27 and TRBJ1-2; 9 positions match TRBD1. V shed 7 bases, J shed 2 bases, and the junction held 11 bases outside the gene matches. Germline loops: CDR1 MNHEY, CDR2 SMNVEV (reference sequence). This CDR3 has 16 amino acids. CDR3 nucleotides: TGTGCCAGCACTCGTACAGGGACAGGGAGGAACTATGGCTACACCTTC. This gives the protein CASTRTGTGRNYGYTF.

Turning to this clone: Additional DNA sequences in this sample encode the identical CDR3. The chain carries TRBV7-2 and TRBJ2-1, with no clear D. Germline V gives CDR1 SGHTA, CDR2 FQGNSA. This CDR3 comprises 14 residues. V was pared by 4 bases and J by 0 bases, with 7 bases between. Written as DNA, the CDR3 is TGTGCCAGCAGCTGGGGTCCCTCCTACAATGAGCAGTTCTTC. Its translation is CASSWGPSYNEQFF.

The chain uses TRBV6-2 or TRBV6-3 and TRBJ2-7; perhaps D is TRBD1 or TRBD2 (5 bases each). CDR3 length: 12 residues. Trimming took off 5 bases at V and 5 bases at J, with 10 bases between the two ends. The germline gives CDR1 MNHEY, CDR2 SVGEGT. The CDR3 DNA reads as TGTGCCAGCAGTACCCGGGGCGACGAGCAGTACTTC. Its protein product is CASSTRGDEQYF.

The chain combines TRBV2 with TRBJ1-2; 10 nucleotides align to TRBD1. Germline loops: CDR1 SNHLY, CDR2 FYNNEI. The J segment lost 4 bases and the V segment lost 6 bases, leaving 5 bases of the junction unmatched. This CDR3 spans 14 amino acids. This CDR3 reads CASRVDRGGYGYTF. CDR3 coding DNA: TGTGCCAGCAGGGTGGACAGGGGGGGCTATGGCTACACCTTC.

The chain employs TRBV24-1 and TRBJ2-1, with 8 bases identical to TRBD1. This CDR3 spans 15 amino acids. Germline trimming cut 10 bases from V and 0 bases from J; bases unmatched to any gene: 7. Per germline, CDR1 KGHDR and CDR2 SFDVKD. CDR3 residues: CATIGQGRSYNEQFF. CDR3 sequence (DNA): TGTGCCACTATCGGACAGGGACGCTCCTACAATGAGCAGTTCTTC.

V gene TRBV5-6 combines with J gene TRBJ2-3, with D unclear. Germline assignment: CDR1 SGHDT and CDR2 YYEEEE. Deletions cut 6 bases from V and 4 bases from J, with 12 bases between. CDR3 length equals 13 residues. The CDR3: CASTSATADTQYF. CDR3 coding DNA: TGTGCCAGCACCTCGGCCACGGCAGATACGCAGTATTTT.

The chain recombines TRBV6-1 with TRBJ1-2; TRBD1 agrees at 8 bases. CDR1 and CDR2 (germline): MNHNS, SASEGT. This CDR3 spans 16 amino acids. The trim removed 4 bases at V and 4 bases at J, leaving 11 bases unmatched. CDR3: CASSVRQGSVGYGYTF. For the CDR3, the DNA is TGTGCCAGCAGTGTCCGACAGGGGAGCGTCGGCTATGGCTACACCTTC.

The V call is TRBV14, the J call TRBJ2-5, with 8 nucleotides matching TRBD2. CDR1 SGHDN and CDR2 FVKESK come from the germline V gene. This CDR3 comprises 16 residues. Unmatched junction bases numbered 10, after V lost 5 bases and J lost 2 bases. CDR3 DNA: TGTGCCAGCAGCTTTTTTAGCGGGGTCGGGCAAGAGACCCAGTACTTC. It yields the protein CASSFFSGVGQETQYF. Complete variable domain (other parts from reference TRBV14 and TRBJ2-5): EAGVTQFPSHSVIEKGQTVTLRCDPISGHDNLYWYRRVMGKEIKFLLHFVKESKQDESGMPNNRFLAERTGGTYSTLKVQPAELEDSGVYFCASSFFSGVGQETQYFGPGTRLLVL.

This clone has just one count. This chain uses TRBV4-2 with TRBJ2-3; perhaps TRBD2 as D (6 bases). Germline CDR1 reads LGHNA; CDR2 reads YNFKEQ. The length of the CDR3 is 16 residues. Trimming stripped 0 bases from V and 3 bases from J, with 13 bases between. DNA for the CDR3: TGTGCCAGCAGCCAAGACGTGCGGGGTGGGACAGATACGCAGTATTTT. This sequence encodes CASSQDVRGGTDTQYF.

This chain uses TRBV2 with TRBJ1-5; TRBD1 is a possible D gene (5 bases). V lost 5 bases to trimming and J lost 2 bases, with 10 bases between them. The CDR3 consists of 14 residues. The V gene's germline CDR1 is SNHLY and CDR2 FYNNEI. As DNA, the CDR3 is TGTGCCAGCAGTAGTGGGGCAGGCAATCAGCCCCAGCATTTT. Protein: CASSSGAGNQPQHF.

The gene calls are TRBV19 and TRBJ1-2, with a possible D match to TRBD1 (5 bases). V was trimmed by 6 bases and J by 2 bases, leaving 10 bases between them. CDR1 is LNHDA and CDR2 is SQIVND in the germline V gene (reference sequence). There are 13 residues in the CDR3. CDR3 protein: CASSPGENYGYTF. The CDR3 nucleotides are TGTGCCAGTAGCCCGGGGGAGAACTATGGCTACACCTTC.

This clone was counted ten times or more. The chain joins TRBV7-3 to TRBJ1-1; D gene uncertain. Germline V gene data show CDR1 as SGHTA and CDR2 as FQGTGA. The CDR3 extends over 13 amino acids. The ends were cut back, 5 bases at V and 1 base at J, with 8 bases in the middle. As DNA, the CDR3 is TGTGCCAGCAGCAGGGCGGGGAACACTGAAGCTTTCTTT. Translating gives CASSRAGNTEAFF.

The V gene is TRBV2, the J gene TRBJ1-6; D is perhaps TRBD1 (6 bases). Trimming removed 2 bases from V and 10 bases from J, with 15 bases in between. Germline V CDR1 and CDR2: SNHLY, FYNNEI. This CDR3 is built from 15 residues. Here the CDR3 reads CASSENLGAGSPLHF. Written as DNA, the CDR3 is TGTGCCAGCAGTGAAAATCTGGGGGCAGGATCACCCCTCCACTTT.

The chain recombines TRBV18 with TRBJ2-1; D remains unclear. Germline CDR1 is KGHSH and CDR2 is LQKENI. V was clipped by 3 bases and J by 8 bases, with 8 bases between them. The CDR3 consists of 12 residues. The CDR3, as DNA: TGTGCCAGCTCACCGCAGGTGGATGAGCAGTTCTTC. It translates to CASSPQVDEQFF.

The CDR3 bases are TGTGCCAGCAGTTCATACGGGAACACTGAAGCTTTCTTT. It encodes CASSSYGNTEAFF. The chain is built from TRBV6-5 and TRBJ1-1; no firm D call. Germline V gives CDR1 MNHEY, CDR2 SVGAGI. This CDR3 has 13 amino acids. Trimming cost V 4 bases and J 1 base, with 7 bases left between them.

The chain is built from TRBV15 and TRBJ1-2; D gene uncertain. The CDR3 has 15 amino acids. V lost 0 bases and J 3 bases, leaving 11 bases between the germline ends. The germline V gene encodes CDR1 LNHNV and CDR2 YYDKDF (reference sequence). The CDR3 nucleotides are TGTGCCACCAGCAGAGATCTCGTCACGGACTATGGCTACACCTTC. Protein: CATSRDLVTDYGYTF.

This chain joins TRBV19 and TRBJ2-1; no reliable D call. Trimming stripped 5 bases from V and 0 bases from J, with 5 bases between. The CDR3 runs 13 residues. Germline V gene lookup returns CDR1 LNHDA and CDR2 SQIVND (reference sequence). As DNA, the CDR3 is TGTGCCAGTAGTGCTATCTCCTACAATGAGCAGTTCTTC. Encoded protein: CASSAISYNEQFF.

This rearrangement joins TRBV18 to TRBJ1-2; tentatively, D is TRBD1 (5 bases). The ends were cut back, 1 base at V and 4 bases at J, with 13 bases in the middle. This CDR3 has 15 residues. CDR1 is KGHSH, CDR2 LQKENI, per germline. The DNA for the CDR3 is TGTGCCAGCTCACCACAGGGGACCGAAGGCTATGGCTACACCTTC. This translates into CASSPQGTEGYGYTF.

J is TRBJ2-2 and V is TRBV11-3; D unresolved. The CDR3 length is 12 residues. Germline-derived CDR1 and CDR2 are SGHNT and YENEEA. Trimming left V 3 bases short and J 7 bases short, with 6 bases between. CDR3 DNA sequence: TGTGCCAGCAGCTTGAATGGCGGGGAGCTGTTTTTT. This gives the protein CASSLNGGELFF.

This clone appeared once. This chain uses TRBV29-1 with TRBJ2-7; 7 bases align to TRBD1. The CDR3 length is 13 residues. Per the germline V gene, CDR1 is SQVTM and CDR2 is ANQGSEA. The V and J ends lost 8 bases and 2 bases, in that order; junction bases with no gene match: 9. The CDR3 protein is CSSQDRFTYEQYF. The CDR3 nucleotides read TGCAGCTCTCAGGACAGGTTTACCTACGAGCAGTACTTC.

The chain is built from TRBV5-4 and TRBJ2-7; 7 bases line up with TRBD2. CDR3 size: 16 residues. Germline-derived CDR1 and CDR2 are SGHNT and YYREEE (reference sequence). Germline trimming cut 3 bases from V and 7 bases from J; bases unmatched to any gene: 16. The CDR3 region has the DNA TGTGCCAGCAGCTCGGGGTATAGCGGGTATTCGAGGGAGCAGTACTTC. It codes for CASSSGYSGYSREQYF.

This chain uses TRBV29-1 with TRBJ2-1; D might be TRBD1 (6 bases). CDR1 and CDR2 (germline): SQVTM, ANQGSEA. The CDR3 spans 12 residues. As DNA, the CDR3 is TGCATTTGTGGGGGCTACGACAATGAGCAGTTCTTC. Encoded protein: CICGGYDNEQFF.

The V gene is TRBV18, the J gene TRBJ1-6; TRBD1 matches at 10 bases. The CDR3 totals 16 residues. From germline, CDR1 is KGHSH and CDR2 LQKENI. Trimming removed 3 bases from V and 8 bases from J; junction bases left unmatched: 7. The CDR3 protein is CASSPGTGAIDSPLHF. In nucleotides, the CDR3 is TGTGCCAGCTCACCCGGGACAGGGGCCATTGATTCACCCCTCCACTTT.